This passage covers 4 T cell receptor beta chains from one sample sequenced in a study of T cells in Graves' hyperthyroidism and ophthalmopathy. Amplified TCR beta CDR3 regions derived from RNA transcripts. The HTBI primer set was used in a first-round RT-PCR of the TCR CDR3. TCRdb fed the multiplex PCR reads into MiXCR, producing one record per CDR3 protein. The sample holds fewer than 750,000 distinct CDR3 sequences, around 15% seen once. Sequencing was performed on blood. The receptors shown here come from a woman between 50 and 59 years old with Graves' ophthalmopathy.

This clonotype was counted at least ten times. As DNA, the CDR3 is TGTGCCAGCAGTCCTCCTAGGATCACAGATACGCAGTATTTT. It specifies CASSPPRITDTQYF. The chain links TRBV12-3 or TRBV12-4 to TRBJ2-3; D not certain. Trimming took off 5 bases at V and 2 bases at J, with 11 bases between the two ends. The length of the CDR3 is 14 residues.

This clonotype was seen at least ten times. V is TRBV20-1 and J is TRBJ2-1; no firm D call. The CDR3 is made up of 12 amino acids. Germline CDR1 reads DFQATT; CDR2 reads SNEGSKA (reference sequence). The V end was cut by 1 base, the J end by 9 bases, with 10 bases between. The chain's CDR3 is CSARGTVGEQFF. For the CDR3, the DNA is TGCAGTGCTAGAGGTACGGTGGGTGAGCAGTTCTTC.

This clonotype was seen repeatedly, ten times or more. The gene calls are TRBV7-2 and TRBJ2-7; D uncertain. The V gene's germline CDR1 is SGHTA and CDR2 FQGNSA. This CDR3 spans 13 amino acids. Trimming removed 3 bases from V and 1 base from J, with 7 bases in between. The DNA for the CDR3 is TGTGCCAGCAGCTTTTCGAGGTCCTACGAGCAGTACTTC. Encoded protein: CASSFSRSYEQYF.

The chain uses TRBV7-9 and TRBJ2-4, with D perhaps matching TRBD2 (5 bases). The CDR3 is 13 amino acids. Germline CDR1 is SEHNR and CDR2 is FQNEAQ (reference sequence). V was pared by 3 bases and J by 11 bases, with 14 bases between. The CDR3 DNA reads TGTGCCAGCAGCTTTGACTTGGCCGGGGTTCAGTACTTC. As protein: CASSFDLAGVQYF.